This T cell receptor beta chain is drawn from a study of blood T cell repertoires in COVID-19. Study overall: PBMCs, B-cell-depleted T cells, or T cells were the source of the cDNA or gDNA that made up the material.

No more than 2 weeks before study entry, exposed participants had met a case of COVID-19. Germline V gives CDR1 GTSNPN, CDR2 SVGIG (reference sequence). The V segment lost 2 bases and the J segment 4 bases; nucleotides outside the gene matches: 13. The CDR3 totals 17 residues. Original data processing: Nucleated cell number was recorded as an estimate derived from reference gene primer amplification. Measured with immunoSEQ multiplex PCR; TCRdb has only the in-frame clones, and not every one. D and trimming were read from the DNA, whereas the V and J calls and clone size are those reported in that table. Of 200,000 to 250,000 clones listed, approximately 89% are singletons.

The V call is TRBV30, the J call TRBJ1-5, with 8 bases matching TRBD1. The sample consisted of PBMCs or T cells enriched from blood (not recorded which). This sequence originates from a woman in her thirties who had been exposed to COVID-19. The CDR3 DNA sequence: TGTGCCTGGAGTTCCGGGACCTCTGACAGGGGAAATCAGCCCCAGCATTTT. Translating it yields CAWSSGTSDRGNQPQHF. The entire variable domain, with the rest obtained from reference TRBV30 and TRBJ1-5, is as follows: SQTIHQWPATLVQPVGSPLSLECTVEGTSNPNLYWYRQAAGRGLQLLFYSVGIGQISSEVPQNLSASRPQDRQFILSSKKLLLSDSGFYLCAWSSGTSDRGNQPQHFGDGTRLSIL.